The entry below gives a single TCR beta chain sequence along with its context. This clonotype has just a few counts. The target of this receptor is not known. It has no much larger one-base neighbor in the sample; base qualities were not kept. Libraries came from 5' RACE. Sequencing was performed on a NextSeq 500. To correct for sequencing error and PCR bias, the TCR library protocol tagged individual cDNA molecules with unique molecular identifiers. Both TCR alpha and beta chains were sequenced, and tight co-correlation was observed between alpha and beta sequence abundances in each sample. The study's processing was this. Decombinator V4 was used to annotate TCR sequences for V gene, J gene and CDR3. Expanded TCRs were defined as changing significantly between any two time points under a Poisson model with p below 0.0001. Abundances of TCRs were expressed as counts per million after normalisation to the total number of TCRs sequenced in each sample. MAIT TCRs were defined by TRAV1-2 paired with TRAJ12, TRAJ20 or TRAJ33, and iNKT TCRs by TRAV10 paired with TRAJ18. VDJdb, accessed on 1 November 2021, was searched for TCRs annotated for CMV, EBV and SARS-CoV-2, and TCRs annotated for more than one antigen were excluded. Starting from the raw public reads, TCRdb applied fastp trimming at Q25, assembled clones with MiXCR and retained in-frame beta chains. Rows are unified per CDR3 protein, each entry keeping the most common DNA and genes. These V and J calls rely on TCRdb rather than the paper's analysis. This sample has about 83,000 distinct CDR3 sequences in its table, and 10% to 15% of those were observed once. Less than 8.5% of the sample goes to the ten largest clones.

These data are taken from a study of early T cells in non-severe SARS-CoV-2 infection (dated by TCRdb to the early 2020s). For context, the study as a whole: TCR sequencing used bulk RNA from unsorted whole blood, so alpha and beta chains could not be paired. What the research found in general, with its limitations: VDJdb matching was skewed toward anti-spike CD8 responses, so virus-specific expansions were likely underestimated and private and CD4 specificities were missed.

Here V drops 4 bases and J drops 4 bases, and the junction holds 7 bases not matched to any gene. Counted from cysteine to phenylalanine, this CDR3 has 15 amino acids. Here the CDR3 DNA is all that survives: 45 bases in frame from base 1. As encoded in the germline V gene, CDR1 is MGHRA while CDR2 is YSYEKL. The study was a case-control design nested within a healthcare worker cohort in London, UK, with weekly nasopharyngeal swab PCR tests and blood sampling. Between 23 and 31 March 2020, the week of the UK lockdown, healthcare workers were enrolled and then followed up weekly for as long as 16 weeks.

The V gene is TRBV4-1 and the J gene is TRBJ2-5; a stretch of 9 junction bases matches TRBD2. The sample taken for sequencing was whole blood. This clonotype originated in an adult who was a healthcare worker with PCR-confirmed SARS-CoV-2 infection or an uninfected control (not recorded which). The CDR3 in this case is CASSRSSGTAETQYF. Here is the DNA: TGCGCCAGCAGCCGATCTAGCGGGACTGCAGAGACCCAGTACTTC.